The 18 T cell receptor beta chains below were found in one sample sequenced in a study of T cell changes during pregnancy in multiple sclerosis. The protocol was immunoSEQ multiplex PCR, while the TCRdb copy is restricted to in-frame clones and leaves out a portion. This sample carries tens of thousands of clones, 80% to 95% of them seen once, and the ten largest clones take around 2%. Specimen: peripheral blood, collected after pregnancy. These receptors were obtained from a female donor with multiple sclerosis, enrolled in a pregnancy study.

The gene calls are TRBV30 and TRBJ2-7; tentative D call: TRBD1 (5 bases). This CDR3 region has 13 residues. Germline-derived CDR1 and CDR2 are GTSNPN and SVGIG (reference sequence). Trimming pared 0 bases from V and 6 bases from J, leaving 12 bases between. The DNA for the CDR3 is TGTGCCTGGAGTGTAAGGGGTCCGTCCGAGCAGTACTTC. Protein: CAWSVRGPSEQYF.

This rearrangement joins TRBV15 to TRBJ1-1; TRBD1 matches at 9 bases. Germline CDR1 and CDR2: LNHNV and YYDKDF (reference sequence). CDR3 length equals 16 residues. Trimming removed 0 bases from V and 6 bases from J; junction bases left unmatched: 8. As DNA, the CDR3 is TGTGCCACCAGCAGAGATCGGGGACAGGGTGTGCCTGAAGCTTTCTTT. Amino acids: CATSRDRGQGVPEAFF. The full variable domain, rest sourced from reference TRBV15 and TRBJ1-1, is DAMVIQNPRYQVTQFGKPVTLSCSQTLNHNVMYWYQQKSSQAPKLLFHYYDKDFNNEADTPDNFQSRRPNTSFCFLDIRSPGLGDTAMYLCATSRDRGQGVPEAFFGQGTRLTVV.

J is TRBJ1-4 and V is TRBV6-6; D may be TRBD1 (6 bases). V shed 5 bases and J shed 7 bases, with 14 bases lying between them. Per the germline V gene, CDR1 is MNHNY and CDR2 is SVGAGI (reference sequence). This CDR3 is built from 14 residues. The CDR3 coding sequence is TGTGCCAGCAGTCGACAGGAACTAAGTGAAAAACTGTTTTTT. Protein product: CASSRQELSEKLFF.

The chain uses TRBV7-2 and TRBJ2-5, with 10 bases aligning to TRBD2. Losses at the gene ends were 5 bases for V and 2 bases for J; bases not matched to a gene: 2. Per the germline V gene, CDR1 is SGHTA and CDR2 is FQGNSA. This CDR3 region has 14 residues. The CDR3 DNA reads TGTGCCAGCAGCGCTAGCGGGAGACAAGAGACCCAGTACTTC. This encodes CASSASGRQETQYF.

For the CDR3, the DNA is TGTGCCAGCTCACCCCCCATTGGACTAGCGACTAGCACAGATACGCAGTATTTT. Its protein product is CASSPPIGLATSTDTQYF. The chain uses TRBV18 and TRBJ2-3, with 9 bases fitting TRBD2. The CDR3 is 18 residues long. With V trimmed by 3 bases and J by 0 bases, 10 bases remained unmatched. Germline CDR1 reads KGHSH; CDR2 reads LQKENI.

This chain links TRBV30 with TRBJ2-3; 14 positions match TRBD2. The CDR3 runs to 18 residues. V dropped 0 bases and J dropped 2; count of bases not matched to a gene: 7. Germline values: CDR1 GTSNPN, CDR2 SVGIG (reference sequence). The CDR3 region is CAWSVLRTSGGLTDTQYF. The CDR3 DNA follows: TGTGCCTGGAGTGTACTAAGGACTAGCGGGGGGCTCACAGATACGCAGTATTTT. Full variable domain (outside the CDR3, taken from reference TRBV30 and TRBJ2-3): SQTIHQWPATLVQPVGSPLSLECTVEGTSNPNLYWYRQAAGRGLQLLFYSVGIGQISSEVPQNLSASRPQDRQFILSSKKLLLSDSGFYLCAWSVLRTSGGLTDTQYFGPGTRLTVL.

The gene calls are TRBV7-9 and TRBJ1-4; no firm D call. Trimming shortened V by 0 bases and J by 7 bases, and 12 bases separated the two germline ends. The CDR3 has 15 residues. Germline V lookup: CDR1 SEHNR, CDR2 FQNEAQ (reference sequence). CDR3 sequence reads: CASSLAAPSGEKLFF. In nucleotides, the CDR3 is TGTGCCAGCAGCTTAGCGGCACCATCGGGTGAAAAACTGTTTTTT.

The V gene is TRBV27, the J gene TRBJ1-6; 7 bases map to TRBD1. CDR1 is MNHEY, CDR2 SMNVEV, per germline (reference sequence). The CDR3 spans 12 residues. After removal of 6 bases from V and 9 bases from J, the junction contained 2 bases not matched to a gene. CDR3: CASRTGASPLHF. The CDR3, as DNA: TGTGCCAGCAGAACAGGGGCTTCACCCCTCCACTTT.

J is TRBJ1-5 and V is TRBV6-5, with D maybe TRBD1 (5 bases). V dropped 0 bases and J dropped 4 bases, with 10 bases sitting between them. Germline V lookup: CDR1 MNHEY, CDR2 SVGAGI. The CDR3 has 15 amino acids. In DNA form, the CDR3 reads TGTGCCAGCAGTTACTCGCTGACAGAAAATCAGCCCCAGCATTTT. Translated, it gives CASSYSLTENQPQHF.

J is TRBJ1-1 and V is TRBV5-1; D unclear. The CDR3 extends over 13 amino acids. The germline gives CDR1 SGHRS, CDR2 YFSETQ. V was clipped by 0 bases and J by 6 bases, with 9 bases between them. DNA of the CDR3: TGCGCCAGCAGCTTGGAGGTAGCGGCTGAAGCTTTCTTT. As protein: CASSLEVAAEAFF.

This chain joins TRBV27 and TRBJ2-7; the match to TRBD1 covers 9 bases. V dropped 4 bases and J dropped 2; count of bases not matched to a gene: 9. Germline V gene data show CDR1 as MNHEY and CDR2 as SMNVEV (reference sequence). The CDR3 has 16 residues. CDR3 region: CASSSPTRTGAYEQYF. The CDR3 coding sequence is TGTGCCAGCAGTTCCCCCACCAGGACAGGGGCCTACGAGCAGTACTTC.

The chain carries TRBV18 and TRBJ2-1, with 13 positions matching TRBD2. Losses at the gene ends were 6 bases for V and 6 bases for J; bases not matched to a gene: 5. The CDR3 runs 15 residues. The V gene's germline CDR1 is KGHSH and CDR2 LQKENI. The CDR3 nucleotides read TGTGCCAGCTCGCCCGGGACTAGCGGGATCAATGAGCAGTTCTTC. Translating gives CASSPGTSGINEQFF.

This rearrangement joins TRBV12-5 to TRBJ1-3, with D possibly being TRBD1 (5 bases). V lost 0 bases to trimming and J lost 2 bases, with 17 bases between them. CDR1 is LGHNT and CDR2 is FRNRAP in the germline V gene. This CDR3 contains 18 residues. The CDR3 spells CASGLVLGGLDAGNTIYF. Here the CDR3 DNA reads TGTGCTAGTGGTTTGGTACTCGGGGGACTGGACGCTGGAAACACCATATATTTT.

This clone was counted a few times. The genes are TRBV7-8 and TRBJ1-1, with a tentative D call TRBD1 (5 bases). Trimming cost V 1 base and J 6 bases, with 9 bases left between them. Germline-derived CDR1 and CDR2 are SGHVS and FQNEAQ. The CDR3 consists of 13 residues. The CDR3 is CASSLEVGAEAFF. CDR3 coding DNA: TGTGCCAGCAGCTTAGAGGTAGGGGCTGAAGCTTTCTTT.

The chain recombines TRBV5-4 with TRBJ2-1, with a weak D call TRBD2 (5 bases). The CDR3 is made up of 18 amino acids. V was clipped by 0 bases and J by 0 bases, with 16 bases between them. Germline-derived CDR1 and CDR2 are SGHNT and YYREEE (reference sequence). The CDR3 here is CASSLGVGLSRSYNEQFF. The CDR3 DNA reads as TGTGCCAGCAGCTTGGGGGTCGGACTGTCTCGCTCCTACAATGAGCAGTTCTTC.

V and J are TRBV30 and TRBJ2-2, with D hard to call. The germline gives CDR1 GTSNPN, CDR2 SVGIG (reference sequence). The CDR3 consists of 14 residues. CDR3 nucleotide sequence: TGTGCTTCCGAGGCCCCGGTGAACACCGGGGAGCTGTTTTTT. Translated, it gives CASEAPVNTGELFF. Looking up the rest from reference TRBV30 and TRBJ2-2 gives the full variable domain: SQTIHQWPATLVQPVGSPLSLECTVEGTSNPNLYWYRQAAGRGLQLLFYSVGIGQISSEVPQNLSASRPQDRQFILSSKKLLLSDSGFYLCASEAPVNTGELFFGEGSRLTVL.

This rearrangement joins TRBV6-4 to TRBJ2-3; D is perhaps TRBD2 (6 bases). The CDR3 runs to 15 residues. The V gene's germline CDR1 is MRHNA and CDR2 SNTAGT. The germline V and J ends were trimmed by 2 bases and 0 bases, with 9 bases remaining between them. DNA for the CDR3: TGTGCCAGCAGTGACGACGCGGGAAGCACAGATACGCAGTATTTT. Its translation: CASSDDAGSTDTQYF.

This clone is a singleton in its sample. The V and J genes are TRBV30 and TRBJ2-5; maybe TRBD2 (5 bases). The length of the CDR3 is 11 residues. The germline gives CDR1 GTSNPN, CDR2 SVGIG (reference sequence). Trimming stripped 4 bases from V and 6 bases from J, with 9 bases between. The DNA for the CDR3 is TGTGCCTGGACCCCGGGGAAGACCCAGTACTTC. It yields the protein CAWTPGKTQYF.